These 2 T cell receptor beta chains were sequenced from one sample in a study of blood T cells in healthy people across ages (dated by TCRdb to the mid-2010s). Libraries were made using 5' RACE. A second roughly 7 to 11 cycle PCR used a sample-barcoded 5' primer and a J-beta primer mix. The public reads were run again by TCRdb, first through fastp at Q25 and then through MiXCR, and only productive beta chains were kept. One record per CDR3 amino acid sequence lists the most common genes and DNA. In this sample the table shows 1.8 million or so distinct CDR3 sequences, approximately 40% of which occur a single time. The ten largest clones capture roughly 23% of the sample. Material: blood. The receptors here all came from a human donor in good health.

Points on this clonotype: Germline and junction disagree at one end, which may indicate a read error. The chain has TRBV2 and TRBJ2-1; a possible D gene is TRBD2 (5 bases). CDR1 and CDR2 from the germline V gene are SNHLY and FYNNEI. The CDR3 is 15 residues long. The CDR3 loop is CVSSARTSSYNEQFF. As DNA, the CDR3 is TGTGTCAGCAGTGCCCGGACTTCTTCCTACAATGAGCAGTTCTTC.

As to this clonotype: Sequence at one end of the junction differs from germline and may be a read error. V gene TRBV7-2 combines with J gene TRBJ2-1; 10 nucleotides line up with TRBD2. Germline CDR1 reads SGHTA; CDR2 reads FQGNSA. The CDR3 totals 16 residues. Here the CDR3 reads CAGSSPPGLASNEQFF. The CDR3 DNA sequence: TGTGCCGGCAGCTCCCCTCCGGGACTAGCGTCCAATGAGCAGTTCTTC.